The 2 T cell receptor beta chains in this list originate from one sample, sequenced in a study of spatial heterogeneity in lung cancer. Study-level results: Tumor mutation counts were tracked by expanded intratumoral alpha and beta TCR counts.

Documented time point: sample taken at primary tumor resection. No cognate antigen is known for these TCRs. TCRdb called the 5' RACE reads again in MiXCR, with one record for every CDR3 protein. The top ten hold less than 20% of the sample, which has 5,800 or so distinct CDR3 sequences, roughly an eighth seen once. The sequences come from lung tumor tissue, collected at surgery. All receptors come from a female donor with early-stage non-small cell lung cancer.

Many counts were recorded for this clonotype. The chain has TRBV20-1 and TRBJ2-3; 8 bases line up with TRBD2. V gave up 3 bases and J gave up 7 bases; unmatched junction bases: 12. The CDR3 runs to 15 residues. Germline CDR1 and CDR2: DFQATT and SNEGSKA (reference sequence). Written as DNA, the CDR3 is TGCAGTGCTAGGGTCGGGAGGGCCGTAGCAAATACGCAGTATTTT. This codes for CSARVGRAVANTQYF.

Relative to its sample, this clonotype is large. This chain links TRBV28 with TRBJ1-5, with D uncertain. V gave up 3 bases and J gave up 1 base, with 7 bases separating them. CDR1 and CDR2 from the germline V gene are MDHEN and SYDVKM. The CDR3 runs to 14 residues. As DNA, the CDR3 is TGTGCCAGCAGTTTTCGTATGAGCAATCAGCCCCAGCATTTT. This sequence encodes CASSFRMSNQPQHF.